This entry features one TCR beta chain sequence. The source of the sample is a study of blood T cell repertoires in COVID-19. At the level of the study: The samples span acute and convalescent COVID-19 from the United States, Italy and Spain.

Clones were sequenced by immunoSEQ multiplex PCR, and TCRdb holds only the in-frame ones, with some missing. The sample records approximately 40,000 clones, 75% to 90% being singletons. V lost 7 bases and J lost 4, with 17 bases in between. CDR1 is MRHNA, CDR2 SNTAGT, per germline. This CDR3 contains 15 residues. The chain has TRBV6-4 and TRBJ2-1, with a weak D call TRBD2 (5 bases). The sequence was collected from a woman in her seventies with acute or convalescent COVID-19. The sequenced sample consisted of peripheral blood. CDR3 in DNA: TGTGCCAGCATTCCCTGTAGCGTTTATTACAATGAGCAGTTCTTC. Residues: CASIPCSVYYNEQFF.